This T cell receptor beta chain emerged from a study of blood T cell repertoires in COVID-19. Overall study: Acute and convalescent COVID-19 samples came from the United States, Italy and Spain.

The authors' processing: Using reference gene primer amplification, nucleated cell counts were estimated. Assay used: immunoSEQ multiplex PCR; TCRdb lists only in-frame clones, some missing. V, J and clone size were drawn from that table, and D and trimming were deduced from the DNA. The profile shows about 350,000 clones, about nine tenths of them singletons. Patients at the Seattle site were enrolled during active infection and followed longitudinally. Per germline, CDR1 MGHRA and CDR2 YSYEKL. There are 15 residues in the CDR3. The V segment lost 5 bases and the J segment 2 bases; nucleotides outside the gene matches: 5.

The clonotype was recovered from a woman aged 45 to 65 with COVID-19, enrolled during active disease. The chain has TRBV4-1 and TRBJ1-2, with 10 positions matching TRBD1. The sequencing input was peripheral blood. Here the CDR3 reads CASSYRDRGNYGYTF. The CDR3 DNA sequence: TGCGCCAGCAGCTACCGGGACAGGGGAAACTATGGCTACACCTTC.